This T cell receptor (beta chain) appears in the sequencing data of a study of vaccination and CD4 T cells after COVID-19. Notes on the study in general: From about 20 to 38, the median of SARS-CoV-2-reactive clonotypes rose without reaching significance. Researchers looked at relatively few convalescent patients and had no early post-infection timepoints.

The assay that was used to sequence DNA from cultured CD4+ T cells was the Oncomine TCR Beta short-read assay. TCRdb used MiXCR to reprocess the PCR reads, holding one entry per CDR3 protein. Of around 18,000 distinct CDR3 sequences listed, around three fifths were seen once; the top ten hold 9.4%. Treatment described: roughly 11-day PBMC culture with coronavirus spike peptide pools or control peptides (ViraFEST assay). Of note for this clonotype: Its antigen remains unidentified.

Germline assignment: CDR1 MNHNS and CDR2 SASEGT. V lost 4 bases to trimming and J lost 0 bases; unmatched junction nucleotides: 10. The CDR3 sequence is 18 residues long. Sequenced input: CD4+ T cells from blood, cultured in vitro. The V gene is TRBV6-1, the J gene TRBJ2-5, with 11 bases identical to TRBD1. This TCR came from a human donor who had recovered from COVID-19. CDR3 coding DNA: TGTGCCAGCAGTGGCACACCGGGACAGGGGGAGTACCAAGAGACCCAGTACTTC. This encodes CASSGTPGQGEYQETQYF.